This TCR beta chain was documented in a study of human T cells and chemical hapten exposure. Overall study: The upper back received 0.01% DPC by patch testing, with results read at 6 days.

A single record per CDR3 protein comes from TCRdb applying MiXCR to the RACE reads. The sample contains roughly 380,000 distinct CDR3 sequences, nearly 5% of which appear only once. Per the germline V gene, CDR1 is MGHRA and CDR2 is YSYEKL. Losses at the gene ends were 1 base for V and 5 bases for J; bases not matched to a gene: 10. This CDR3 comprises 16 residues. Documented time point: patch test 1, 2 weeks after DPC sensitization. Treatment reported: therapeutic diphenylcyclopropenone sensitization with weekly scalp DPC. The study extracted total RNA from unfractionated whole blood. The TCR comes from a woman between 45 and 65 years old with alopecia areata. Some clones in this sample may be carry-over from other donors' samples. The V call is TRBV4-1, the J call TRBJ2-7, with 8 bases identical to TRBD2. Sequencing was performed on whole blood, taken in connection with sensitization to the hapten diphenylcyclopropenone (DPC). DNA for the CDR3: TGCGCCAGCAGCCAAGTTGTTAGCCAGCGGGGGAACGAGCAGTACTTC. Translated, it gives CASSQVVSQRGNEQYF.